The clone carrying this TCR beta chain was counted a single time. Its target is unknown. This specimen comes from a study of T cell responses to AZD1222 COVID-19 vaccine. Study-wide context: Pooled samples include second doses given at about 4 or 12 weeks.

Produced via immunoSEQ multiplex PCR; TCRdb's table is partial and in-frame only. The table includes over 100,000 clones, over 75% detected once. General study points: Samples come after the peak T cell response, not at day 14. It was only a handful of AZD1222 recipients who were seropositive at baseline.

Germline loops: CDR1 GTSNPN, CDR2 SVGIG (reference sequence). The CDR3 runs 16 residues. V dropped 0 bases and J dropped 7; count of bases not matched to a gene: 9. The rearrangement joins TRBV30 to TRBJ1-2, with 12 nucleotides matching TRBD1. This TCR was recovered from an adult in good health. Sequencing was performed on peripheral blood, taken on day 0 of AZD1222 vaccination. The CDR3: CAWSVRGTGGYGGYTF. The CDR3 DNA reads as TGTGCCTGGAGTGTAAGGGGGACAGGGGGCTATGGTGGCTACACCTTC.